These T cell receptor beta chains were read from a single sample in a study of blood T cell repertoires in COVID-19. Some clones are missing from TCRdb's copy, which holds only in-frame ones; the method was immunoSEQ multiplex PCR. This sample has 120,000 or so clones, with roughly 90% found just once. The sequenced material came from peripheral blood. These receptors all come from a man in his fifties or sixties with active COVID-19. The CDR3 runs from the conserved cysteine through the conserved F or W. A D gene is named only where the DNA matches it firmly.

d_call j_call v_call cdr3_aa
. TRBJ2-3 TRBV4-2 CASSQSEGLSTDTQYF
TRBD1 TRBJ2-3 TRBV10-1 CASSELGTAATDTQYF
. TRBJ1-3 TRBV9 CASSVDVRGVGGVHENTIYF
TRBD1 TRBJ1-3 TRBV5-4 CASSWDRASSGNTIYF
TRBD2 TRBJ2-1 TRBV6-5 CASRGEAGPYNEQFF
TRBD1 TRBJ1-1 TRBV4-1 CASSQDGQGVTEAFF
TRBD1 TRBJ1-2 TRBV11-2 CASSRDRAAGYTF
TRBD2 TRBJ2-1 TRBV4-1 CASSQDRASGRAGNEQFF
. TRBJ2-2 TRBV30 CAWLQGATNTGELFF
TRBD1 TRBJ1-1 TRBV30 CAWSKGQGENTEAFF
TRBD1 TRBJ1-5 TRBV5-8 CASSSGQGVFNQPQHF
TRBD2 TRBJ2-2 TRBV3-1/TRBV3-2 CASSQSPRGRRTGELFF
. TRBJ2-2 TRBV11-2 CASSLRLALEIGELFF
TRBD1 TRBJ1-2 TRBV4-2 CASSHLGQALDYGYTF
. TRBJ2-1 TRBV6-5 CASSYGRLYEQFF
. TRBJ1-5 TRBV5-8 CASSGSRVTGTNQPQHF
. TRBJ1-4 TRBV11-2 CASSLGWRGGEKLFF
. TRBJ2-5 TRBV4-1 CASSQEGQDQETQYF
. TRBJ2-6 TRBV5-6 CASSSQPTGGANVLTF
TRBD1 TRBJ1-6 TRBV19 CASRGQGIGSPLHF
. TRBJ2-3 TRBV2 CASSETGQGTDTQYF
. TRBJ1-1 TRBV12-3/TRBV12-4 CASSPIPNEAFF
. TRBJ1-5 TRBV7-2 CASSLWTSHSNQPQHF
. TRBJ1-5 TRBV29-1 CSVEAGVNQPQHF
. TRBJ1-5 TRBV25-1 CASSTTGNQPQHF
. TRBJ2-7 TRBV15 CATSKGFIEGSHEQYF
. TRBJ1-1 TRBV4-1 CASSQEADMNTEAFF
TRBD1 TRBJ1-6 TRBV19 CASWDRFNSPLHF
. TRBJ1-5 TRBV6-5 CASSLGATSNQPQHF
. TRBJ1-5 TRBV6-5 CASSAQWGDQPQHF
. TRBJ1-2 TRBV5-5 CASSSIPRTANYGYTF
. TRBJ2-3 TRBV2 CASRPGSSTDTQYF